The entry below describes one T cell receptor beta chain. Followed over time, Seattle patients had been enrolled while infection was active. CDR1 is LGHNT, CDR2 FRNRAP, per germline. This CDR3 has 14 residues. V gave up 7 bases and J gave up 3 bases; unmatched junction bases: 7. Original data processing: Estimates of nucleated cell counts were drawn from the amplification of reference gene primers. Generated by immunoSEQ multiplex PCR, the TCRdb table keeps only in-frame clones and is missing some. That table is the source of V, J and clone size, and D and trimming were worked out from the DNA. The profile covers 150,000 to 200,000 clones, with 92% appearing a single time and more than 4.5% taken by the ten largest. This record comes from a study of blood T cell repertoires in COVID-19. About the study: Italy, Spain and the United States were the sources of the convalescent and acute COVID-19 samples. Sources were T cells, B-cell-depleted T cells, or PBMCs; the material itself was cDNA or gDNA.

This receptor was obtained from a man aged 25-45 years with COVID-19, enrolled during active disease. The chain recombines TRBV12-5 with TRBJ2-5; 8 bases map to TRBD2. The sequenced material came from peripheral blood. The CDR3 nucleotides read TGTGCTAGTGCCGGGGCGGGGGGAGAAGAGACCCAGTACTTC. It codes for CASAGAGGEETQYF. Using reference TRBV12-5 and TRBJ2-5 for the parts outside the CDR3, the full variable domain is DARVTQTPRHKVTEMGQEVTMRCQPILGHNTVFWYRQTMMQGLELLAYFRNRAPLDDSGMPKDRFSAEMPDATLATLKIQPSEPRDSAVYFCASAGAGGEETQYFGPGTRLLVL.